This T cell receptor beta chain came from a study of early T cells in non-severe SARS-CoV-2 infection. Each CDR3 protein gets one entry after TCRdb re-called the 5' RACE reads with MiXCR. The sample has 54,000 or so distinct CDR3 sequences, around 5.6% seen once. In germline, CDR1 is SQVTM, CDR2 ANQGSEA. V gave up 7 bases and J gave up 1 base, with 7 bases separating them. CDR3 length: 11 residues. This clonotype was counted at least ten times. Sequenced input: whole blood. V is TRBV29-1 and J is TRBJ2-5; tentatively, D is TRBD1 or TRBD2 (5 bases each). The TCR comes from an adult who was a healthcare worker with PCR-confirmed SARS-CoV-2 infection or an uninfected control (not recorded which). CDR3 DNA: TGCAGCGCGGGACCCCAAGAGACCCAGTACTTC. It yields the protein CSAGPQETQYF.